A single TCR beta chain is shown here with its context. Its target is not known. Data came from immunoSEQ multiplex PCR; TCRdb stores just in-frame clones and leaves some out. The repertoire holds approximately 710,000 clones, with roughly 88% as singletons. The germline CDR1 and CDR2 sequences are SGDLS and YYNGEE. The CDR3 extends over 16 amino acids. The V end was cut by 3 bases, the J end by 2 bases, with 15 bases between. The sample comes from a study of shared clonotypes between healthy human individuals. Study-wide background: CD4 naive cells filled three plates per donor, CD4 memory three, CD8 naive two and CD8 memory one.

General study points: Rarefaction curves obtained for sorted subsets showed sequencing incomplete despite large depth.

Sequencing input: memory CD8+ T cells from PBMCs. Noted subset: CD45RO+ cells pooled with CCR7-negative TemRA cells. This TCR was sampled from a man younger than 30 in good health. Some clones in this sample may be carry-over from other donors' samples. The genes are TRBV9 and TRBJ2-1, with a weak D call TRBD2 (6 bases). CDR3 nucleotides: TGTGCCAGCAGCGGCGGGCGAGCGGGTCCCTACAATGAGCAGTTCTTC. This encodes CASSGGRAGPYNEQFF.